The T cell receptor (beta chain) under discussion was sequenced for a study of response to subunit inactivated influenza vaccine. TCRdb reanalysed the RT-PCR reads using MiXCR and keeps one entry per CDR3 protein. In the table there are a few hundred thousand distinct CDR3 sequences, around a fifth of which are singletons. This clonotype was found once. Its antigen is not known. Study-level findings and limits: Each seasonal influenza vaccination recruits few new T cells, the authors suggested.

Germline trimming cut 3 bases from V and 4 bases from J; bases unmatched to any gene: 9. The CDR3 contains 16 residues. Germline loops: CDR1 DFQATT, CDR2 SNEGSKA (reference sequence). The sample here was PBMCs from blood, taken around 22 months after vaccination. The sequence was obtained from a man aged 45 to 70 who received an inactivated influenza vaccine. The chain carries TRBV20-1 and TRBJ2-1, with 10 nucleotides matching TRBD2. DNA for the CDR3: TGCAGTGCTAGGACGAGCGGGGGGGCCAGGTACAATGAGCAGTTCTTC. It is translated as CSARTSGGARYNEQFF.